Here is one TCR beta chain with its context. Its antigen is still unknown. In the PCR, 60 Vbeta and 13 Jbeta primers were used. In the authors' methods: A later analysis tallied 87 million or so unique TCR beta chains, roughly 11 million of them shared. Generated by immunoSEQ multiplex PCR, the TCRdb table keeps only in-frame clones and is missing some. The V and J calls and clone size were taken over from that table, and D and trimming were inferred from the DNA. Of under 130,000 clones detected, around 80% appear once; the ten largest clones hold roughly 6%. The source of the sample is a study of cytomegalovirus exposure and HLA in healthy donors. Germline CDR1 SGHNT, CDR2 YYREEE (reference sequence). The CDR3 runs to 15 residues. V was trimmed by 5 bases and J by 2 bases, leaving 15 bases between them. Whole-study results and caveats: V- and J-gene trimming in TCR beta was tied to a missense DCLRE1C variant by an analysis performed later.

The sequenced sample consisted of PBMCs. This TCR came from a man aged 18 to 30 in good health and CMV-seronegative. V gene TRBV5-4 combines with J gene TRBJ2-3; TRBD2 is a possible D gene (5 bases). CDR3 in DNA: TGTGCCAGCAGTGGCGTAACGGGATACACAGATACGCAGTATTTT. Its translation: CASSGVTGYTDTQYF.